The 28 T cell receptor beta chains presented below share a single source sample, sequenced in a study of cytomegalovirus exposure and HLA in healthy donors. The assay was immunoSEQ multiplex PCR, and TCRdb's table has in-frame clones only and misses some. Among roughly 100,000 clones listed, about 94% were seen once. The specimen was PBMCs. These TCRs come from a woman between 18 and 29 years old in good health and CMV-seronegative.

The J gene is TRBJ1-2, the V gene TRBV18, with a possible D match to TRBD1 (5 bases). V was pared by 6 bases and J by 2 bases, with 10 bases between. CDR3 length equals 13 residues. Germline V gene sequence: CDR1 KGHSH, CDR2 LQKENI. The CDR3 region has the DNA TGTGCCAGCTCTCTCCAGGGCAACTATGGCTACACCTTC. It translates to CASSLQGNYGYTF.

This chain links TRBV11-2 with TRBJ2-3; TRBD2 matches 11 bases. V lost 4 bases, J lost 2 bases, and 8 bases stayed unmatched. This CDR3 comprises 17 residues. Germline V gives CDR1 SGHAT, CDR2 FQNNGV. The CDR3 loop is CASSYSGTSGFTDTQYF. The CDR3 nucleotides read TGTGCCAGCAGCTATAGTGGGACTAGCGGATTCACAGATACGCAGTATTTT.

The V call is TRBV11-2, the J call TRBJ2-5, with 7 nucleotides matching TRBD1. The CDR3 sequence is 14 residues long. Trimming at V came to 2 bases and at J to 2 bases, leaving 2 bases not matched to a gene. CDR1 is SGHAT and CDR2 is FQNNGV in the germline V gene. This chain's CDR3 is CASSLRDSQETQYF. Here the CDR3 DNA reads TGTGCCAGCAGCTTAAGGGACAGTCAAGAGACCCAGTACTTC.

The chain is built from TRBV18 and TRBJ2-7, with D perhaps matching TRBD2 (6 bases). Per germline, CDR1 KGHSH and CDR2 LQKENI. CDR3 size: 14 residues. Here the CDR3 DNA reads TGTGCTACAAGCGAGGAGGGGTTCTCCTACGAGCAGTACTTC. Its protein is CATSEEGFSYEQYF.

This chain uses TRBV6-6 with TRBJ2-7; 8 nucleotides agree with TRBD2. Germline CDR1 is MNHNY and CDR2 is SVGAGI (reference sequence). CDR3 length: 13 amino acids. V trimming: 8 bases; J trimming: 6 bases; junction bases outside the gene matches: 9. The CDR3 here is CASLFAGGSEQYF. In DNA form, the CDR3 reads TGTGCCAGCCTGTTTGCGGGGGGTTCCGAGCAGTACTTC.

CDR3 protein: CASSPGIYSNQPQHF. In DNA form, the CDR3 reads TGTGCCAGCAGCCCGGGGATCTATAGCAATCAGCCCCAGCATTTT. This sequence joins TRBV7-2 and TRBJ1-5; D not resolved. From germline, CDR1 is SGHTA and CDR2 FQGNSA. This CDR3 comprises 15 residues. V was shortened by 5 bases and J by 0 bases, with 11 bases between the two germline ends.

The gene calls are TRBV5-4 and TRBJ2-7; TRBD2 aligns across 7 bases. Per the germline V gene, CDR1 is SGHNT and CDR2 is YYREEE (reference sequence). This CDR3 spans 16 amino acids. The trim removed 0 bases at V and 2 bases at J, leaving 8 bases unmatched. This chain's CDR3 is CASSLGAGTAAYEQYF. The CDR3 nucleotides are TGTGCCAGCAGCTTGGGAGCGGGAACAGCCGCCTACGAGCAGTACTTC.

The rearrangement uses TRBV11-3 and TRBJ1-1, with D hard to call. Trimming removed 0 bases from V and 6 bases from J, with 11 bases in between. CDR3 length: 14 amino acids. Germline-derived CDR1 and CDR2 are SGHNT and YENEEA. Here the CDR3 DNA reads TGTGCCAGCAGCTTAGATACGGGAAGGGCTGAAGCTTTCTTT. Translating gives CASSLDTGRAEAFF.

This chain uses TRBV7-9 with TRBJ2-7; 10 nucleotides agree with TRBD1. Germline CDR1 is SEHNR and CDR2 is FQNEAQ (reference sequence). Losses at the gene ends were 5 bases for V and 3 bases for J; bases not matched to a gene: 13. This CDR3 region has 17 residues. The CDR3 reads CASSTPPGTGVNYEQYF. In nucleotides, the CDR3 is TGTGCCAGCAGCACCCCTCCCGGGACAGGGGTGAACTACGAGCAGTACTTC.

Written as DNA, the CDR3 is TGTGCCAGCCCCTCGTTGTTTGAAGCTTTCTTT. Protein: CASPSLFEAFF. The rearrangement uses TRBV2 and TRBJ1-1, with unresolved D. The CDR3 is 11 amino acids. Trimming shortened V by 8 bases and J by 7 bases, and 11 bases separated the two germline ends. Germline V gene data show CDR1 as SNHLY and CDR2 as FYNNEI.

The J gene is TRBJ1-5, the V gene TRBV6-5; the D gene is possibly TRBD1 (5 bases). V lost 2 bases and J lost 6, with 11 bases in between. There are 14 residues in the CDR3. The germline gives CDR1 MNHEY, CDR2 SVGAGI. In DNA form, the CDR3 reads TGTGCCAGCAGTTACAGTCAGGGCAGTCAGCCCCAGCATTTT. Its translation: CASSYSQGSQPQHF.

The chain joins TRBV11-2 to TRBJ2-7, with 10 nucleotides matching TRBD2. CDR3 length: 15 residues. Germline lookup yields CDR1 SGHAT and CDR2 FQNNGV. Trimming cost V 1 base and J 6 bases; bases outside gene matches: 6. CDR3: CASSLGPSGSSEQYF. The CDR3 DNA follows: TGTGCCAGCAGCTTAGGCCCTAGCGGGAGTTCCGAGCAGTACTTC. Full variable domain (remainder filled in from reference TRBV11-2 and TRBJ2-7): EAGVAQSPRYKIIEKRQSVAFWCNPISGHATLYWYQQILGQGPKLLIQFQNNGVVDDSQLPKDRFSAERLKGVDSTLKIQPAKLEDSAVYLCASSLGPSGSSEQYFGPGTRLTVT.

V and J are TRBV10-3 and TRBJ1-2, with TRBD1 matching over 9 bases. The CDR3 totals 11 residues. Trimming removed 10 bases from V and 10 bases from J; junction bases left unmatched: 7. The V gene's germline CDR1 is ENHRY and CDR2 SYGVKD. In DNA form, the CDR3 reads TGTGCCACCCAACAGGGGGCCGTCTACACCTTC. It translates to CATQQGAVYTF.

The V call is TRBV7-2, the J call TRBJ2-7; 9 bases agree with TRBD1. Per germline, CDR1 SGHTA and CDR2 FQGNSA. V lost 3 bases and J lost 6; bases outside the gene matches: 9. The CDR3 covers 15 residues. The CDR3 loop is CASSFFPGQGGEQYF. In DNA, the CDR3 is TGTGCCAGCAGCTTTTTCCCGGGACAGGGAGGCGAGCAGTACTTC.

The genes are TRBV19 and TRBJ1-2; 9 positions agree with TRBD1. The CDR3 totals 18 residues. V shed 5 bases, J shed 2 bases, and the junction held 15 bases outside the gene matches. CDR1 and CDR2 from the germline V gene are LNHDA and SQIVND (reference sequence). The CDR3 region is CASSLSPGQGSRNYGYTF. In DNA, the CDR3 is TGTGCCAGTAGTTTATCTCCGGGACAGGGATCGAGGAACTATGGCTACACCTTC.

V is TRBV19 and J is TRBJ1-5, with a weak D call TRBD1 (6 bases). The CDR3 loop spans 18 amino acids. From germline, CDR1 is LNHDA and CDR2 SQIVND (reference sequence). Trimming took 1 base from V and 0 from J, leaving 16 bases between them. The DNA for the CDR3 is TGTGCCAGTAGTATAGGGAGTGGCAGGGGAATTAGCAATCAGCCCCAGCATTTT. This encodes CASSIGSGRGISNQPQHF.

The CDR3 nucleotides read TGTGCCAGCAGCGTAGAAAGTGGCACCAACTATGGCTACACCTTC. It specifies CASSVESGTNYGYTF. This chain joins TRBV9 and TRBJ1-2, with D hard to call. V was pared by 0 bases and J by 2 bases, with 11 bases between. The CDR3 loop spans 15 amino acids. Germline lookup yields CDR1 SGDLS and CDR2 YYNGEE.

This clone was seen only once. The CDR3 sequence: CASSPRGESWGYEQYF. CDR3 DNA: TGCGCCAGCAGTCCCCGCGGGGAGTCCTGGGGCTACGAGCAGTACTTC. The V and J genes are TRBV23-1 and TRBJ2-7; D might be TRBD2 (6 bases). TRBV23-1 is annotated as an ORF whose role is uncertain. V was clipped by 4 bases and J by 3 bases, with 19 bases between them. The CDR3 length is 16 residues.

The CDR3 DNA sequence: TGCGCCAGTTACGACAGGGACCCTGAAGCTTTCTTT. It is translated as CASYDRDPEAFF. This chain connects TRBV5-1 to TRBJ1-1, with TRBD1 matching over 7 bases. V was pared by 8 bases and J by 6 bases, with 7 bases of the junction left unmatched. The CDR3 extends over 12 amino acids. Germline CDR1 reads SGHRS; CDR2 reads YFSETQ. The full variable domain, completed using reference TRBV5-1 and TRBJ1-1, is KAGVTQTPRYLIKTRGQQVTLSCSPISGHRSVSWYQQTPGQGLQFLFEYFSETQRNKGNFPGRFSGRQFSNSRSEMNVSTLELGDSALYLCASYDRDPEAFFGQGTRLTVV.

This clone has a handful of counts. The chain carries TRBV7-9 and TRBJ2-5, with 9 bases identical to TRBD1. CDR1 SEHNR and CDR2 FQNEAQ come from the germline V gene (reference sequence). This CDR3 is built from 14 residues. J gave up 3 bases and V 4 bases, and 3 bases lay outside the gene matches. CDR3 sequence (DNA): TGTGCCAGCAGCTCCTGGACAGGGGAAGAGACCCAGTACTTC. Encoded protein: CASSSWTGEETQYF.

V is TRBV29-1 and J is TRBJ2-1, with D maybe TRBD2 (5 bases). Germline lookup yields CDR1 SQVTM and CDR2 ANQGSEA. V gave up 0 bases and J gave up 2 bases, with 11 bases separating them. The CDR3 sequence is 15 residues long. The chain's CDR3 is CSVEDPSSPYNEQFF. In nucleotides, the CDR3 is TGCAGCGTTGAAGATCCGTCTAGCCCCTACAATGAGCAGTTCTTC.

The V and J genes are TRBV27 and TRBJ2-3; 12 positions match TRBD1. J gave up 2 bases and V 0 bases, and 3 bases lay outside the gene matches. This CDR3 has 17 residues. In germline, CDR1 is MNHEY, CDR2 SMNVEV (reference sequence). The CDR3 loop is CASSLSGGQGATDTQYF. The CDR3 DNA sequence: TGTGCCAGCAGTTTATCGGGGGGACAGGGGGCCACAGATACGCAGTATTTT.

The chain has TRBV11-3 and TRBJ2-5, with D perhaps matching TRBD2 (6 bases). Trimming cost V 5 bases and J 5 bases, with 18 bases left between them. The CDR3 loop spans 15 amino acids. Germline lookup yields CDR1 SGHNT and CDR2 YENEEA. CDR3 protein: CASSPRGGERETQYF. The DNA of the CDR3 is TGTGCCAGCAGCCCGCGGGGCGGGGAACGGGAGACCCAGTACTTC.

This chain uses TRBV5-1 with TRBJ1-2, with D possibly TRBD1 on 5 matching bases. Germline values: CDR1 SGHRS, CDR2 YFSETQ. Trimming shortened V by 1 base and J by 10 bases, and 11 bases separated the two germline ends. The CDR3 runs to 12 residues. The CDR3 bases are TGCGCCAGCAGCTTGCAGGGCTCTCTCTACACCTTC. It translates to CASSLQGSLYTF.

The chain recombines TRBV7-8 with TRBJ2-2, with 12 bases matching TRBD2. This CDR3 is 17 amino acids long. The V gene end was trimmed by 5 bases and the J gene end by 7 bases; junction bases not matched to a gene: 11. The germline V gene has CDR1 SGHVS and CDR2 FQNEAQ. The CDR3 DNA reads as TGTGCCAGCAGCGACTCTAGCGGGGGGGCCCAAGGCGGGGAGCTGTTTTTT. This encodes CASSDSSGGAQGGELFF.

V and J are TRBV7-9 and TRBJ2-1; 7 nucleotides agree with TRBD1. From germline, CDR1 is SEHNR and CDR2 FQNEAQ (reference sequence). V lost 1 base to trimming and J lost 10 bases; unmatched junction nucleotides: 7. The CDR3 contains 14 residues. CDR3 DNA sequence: TGTGCCAGCAGCTTAGTGGTAGACAGGGAAGAGCAGTTCTTC. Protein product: CASSLVVDREEQFF.

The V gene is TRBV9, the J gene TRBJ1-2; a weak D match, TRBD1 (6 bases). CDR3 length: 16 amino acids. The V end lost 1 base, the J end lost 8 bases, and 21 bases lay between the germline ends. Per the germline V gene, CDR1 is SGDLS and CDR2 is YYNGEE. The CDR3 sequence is CASSVKNSGAKRGYTF. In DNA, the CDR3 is TGTGCCAGCAGCGTAAAAAATTCAGGGGCGAAGCGGGGCTACACCTTC.

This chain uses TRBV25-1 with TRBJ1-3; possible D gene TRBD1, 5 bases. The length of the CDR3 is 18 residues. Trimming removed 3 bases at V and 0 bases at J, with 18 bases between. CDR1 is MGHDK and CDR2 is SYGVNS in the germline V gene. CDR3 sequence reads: CASSETAIDSDSGNTIYF. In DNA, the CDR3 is TGTGCCAGCAGTGAGACCGCTATTGACAGTGACTCTGGAAACACCATATATTTT.